This TCR beta chain emerged from a study of blood T cell repertoires in COVID-19. Overall study: PBMCs, B-cell-depleted T cells, or T cells were the source of the cDNA or gDNA that made up the material.

Trimming stripped 2 bases from V and 9 bases from J, with 9 bases between. Germline values: CDR1 SGHTA, CDR2 FQGTGA. This CDR3 contains 12 residues. Under the authors' procedure: Reference gene primer amplification gave estimated nucleated cell counts. Sequencing used immunoSEQ multiplex PCR; TCRdb keeps in-frame clones, though not all of them. V and J calls and clone size follow that table, whereas D and trimming were derived from the DNA. The sample records 220,000 or so clones, about 86% being singletons. The receptor was isolated from a woman aged 25 to 39 who had recovered from COVID-19. V gene TRBV7-3 combines with J gene TRBJ2-3, with a possible D match to TRBD2 (6 bases). Sequencing used peripheral blood. This CDR3 is CASSLAEGTQYF. CDR3 nucleotides: TGTGCCAGCAGCTTAGCGGAGGGCACGCAGTATTTT.